A selection of T cell receptor beta chains follows, all from one sample in a study of blood T cell repertoires in COVID-19. This table comes from immunoSEQ multiplex PCR, and its TCRdb copy is limited to in-frame clones, with some not included. The sample carries 250,000 or so clones, 90% recorded once. The specimen sequenced was peripheral blood. The receptors were gathered from a woman aged 60-70 years with COVID-19, enrolled during active disease. CDR3s include the opening cysteine and the closing phenylalanine or tryptophan. Clone size is stated in some rows and not others, as once, few, many or a class when expanded.

v_gene	j_gene	abundance	len	CDR3aa
TRBV6-5	TRBJ1-2	.	15	CASSYRNRENYGYTF
TRBV6-5	TRBJ2-7	.	14	CASSYSWRTNEQYF
TRBV3-1/TRBV3-2	TRBJ1-4	few	13	CASSQYRSEKLFF
TRBV15	TRBJ2-5	.	13	CATSRGPQETQYF
TRBV16	TRBJ1-2	.	15	CASSLTVDRAHGYTF
TRBV6-5	TRBJ1-1	.	15	CASSYSSGGNTEAFF
TRBV2	TRBJ1-1	once	12	CASSTEFTEAFF
TRBV19	TRBJ1-6	.	16	CASSTDSGSYNSPLHF
TRBV12-3/TRBV12-4	TRBJ1-1	.	12	CASSLLITEAFF
TRBV3-1/TRBV3-2	TRBJ2-1	.	14	CASSQNTGYNEQFF
TRBV4-2	TRBJ2-3	.	16	CASSQALGRGLDTQYF
TRBV30	TRBJ1-2	.	15	CAWSGGTGSFYGYTF
TRBV19	TRBJ1-5	.	13	CASSMAGGQPQHF
TRBV18	TRBJ1-2	.	13	CASSQQGLGGYTF
TRBV18	TRBJ1-4	once	14	CASSRTQTNEKLFF
TRBV9	TRBJ1-3	.	15	CASSVDSSPGNTIYF
TRBV5-4	TRBJ1-1	.	14	CASSSRQGHTEAFF
TRBV3-1/TRBV3-2	TRBJ2-7	.	17	CASSQGRPLQGAREQYF
TRBV29-1	TRBJ1-2	.	10	CGRGLDGYTF
TRBV5-1	TRBJ1-1	.	14	CASHRDSSNTEAFF
TRBV5-3	TRBJ1-6	.	16	CARSHPTLTGVSPLHF
TRBV4-1	TRBJ1-1	.	14	CASRGPLRGTEAFF
TRBV19	TRBJ2-7	.	13	CASSIRGGNEQYF
TRBV12-5	TRBJ2-7	few	18	CASGLGSGKGFPGDEQYF
TRBV5-5	TRBJ1-5	.	15	CASSQTGEGSQPQHF
TRBV7-2	TRBJ1-3	.	16	CASSSGPGQGGNTIYF
TRBV20-1	TRBJ2-5	.	12	CSASLLQETQYF
TRBV2	TRBJ1-2	.	14	CASRPGTAGYGYTF
TRBV19	TRBJ1-2	.	12	CASSLQFYGYTF
TRBV9	TRBJ1-2	.	15	CASSVGGTPNYGYTF
TRBV7-9	TRBJ2-1	.	15	CASSLGTSVGNEQFF
TRBV5-5	TRBJ1-5	.	13	CASSWTGRQPQHF
TRBV30	TRBJ2-7	.	15	CAWDRDRGASYEQYF
TRBV6-2/TRBV6-3	TRBJ2-2	.	12	CASSRVAGELFF
TRBV7-8	TRBJ1-4	.	15	CASSFGGAINEKLFF
TRBV18	TRBJ1-6	.	17	CASSPRDGSSYNSPLHF
TRBV6-1	TRBJ1-2	.	13	CASSEWGFYGYTF
TRBV6-5	TRBJ1-2	.	15	CASSRQGAVDYGYTF
TRBV7-8	TRBJ2-2	.	15	CASTRLAGTTGELFF
TRBV7-7	TRBJ2-5	.	14	CASSLGGGQETQYF
TRBV10-3	TRBJ2-7	.	17	CAISYGQGAEYSYEQYF
TRBV7-3	TRBJ1-3	.	16	CASSSGRTAVGNTIYF
TRBV7-2	TRBJ2-7	.	13	CASSLDPTYEQYF
TRBV12-5	TRBJ1-2	.	15	CASGLWGEVNYGYTF
TRBV9	TRBJ1-2	.	15	CASSTRQGAAYGYTF
TRBV5-4	TRBJ2-3	.	14	CASSWTSGTDTQYF
TRBV9	TRBJ2-3	.	13	CASSVGGDDTQYF
TRBV19	TRBJ2-7	.	12	CATGQGEYEQYF
TRBV9	TRBJ2-3	.	12	CASSTVTDTQYF
TRBV9	TRBJ2-3	.	19	CASSVAPIMGGWGTDTQYF
TRBV9	TRBJ2-2	few	13	CASSVKGTGELFF
TRBV19	TRBJ2-2	.	16	CASSMAGRGGTGELFF